This TCR beta chain was recorded in a study of blood T cell repertoires in COVID-19. CDR1 is SGHRS, CDR2 YFSETQ, per germline. V was shortened by 0 bases and J by 7 bases, with 16 bases between the two germline ends. The CDR3 consists of 15 residues. Method: immunoSEQ multiplex PCR; TCRdb's copy keeps in-frame clones and lacks some. The sample carries roughly 100,000 clones, approximately 80% recorded once. This TCR was sampled from a woman between 55 and 75 years old with acute or convalescent COVID-19. The sequencing input was peripheral blood. This chain joins TRBV5-1 and TRBJ1-2; D might be TRBD1 (6 bases). The CDR3 nucleotides are TGCGCCAGCAGCTTGGCCGCAGGGGATCTATCTGGCTACACCTTC. Its protein product is CASSLAAGDLSGYTF.